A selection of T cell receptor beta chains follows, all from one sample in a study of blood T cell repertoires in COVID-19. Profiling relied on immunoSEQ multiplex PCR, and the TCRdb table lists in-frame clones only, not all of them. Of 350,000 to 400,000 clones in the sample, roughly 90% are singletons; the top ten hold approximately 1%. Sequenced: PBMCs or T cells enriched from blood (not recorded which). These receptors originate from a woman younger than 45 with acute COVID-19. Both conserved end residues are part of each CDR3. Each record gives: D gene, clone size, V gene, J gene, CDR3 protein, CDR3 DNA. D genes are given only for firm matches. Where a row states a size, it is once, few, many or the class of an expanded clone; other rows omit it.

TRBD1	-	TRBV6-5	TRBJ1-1	CASSPGGGTEAFF	TGTGCCAGCAGCCCAGGGGGAGGTACTGAAGCTTTCTTT
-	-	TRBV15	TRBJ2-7	CATSRDLGGYEQYF	TGTGCCACCAGCAGAGATCTGGGGGGCTACGAGCAGTACTTC
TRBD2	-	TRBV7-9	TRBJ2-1	CASSFLSGGRGSNEQFF	TGTGCCAGCAGCTTTCTCAGCGGGGGGCGGGGATCCAATGAGCAGTTCTTC
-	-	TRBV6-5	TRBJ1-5	CASSYSPRGWPQHF	TGTGCCAGCAGTTACTCCCCAAGGGGATGGCCCCAGCATTTT
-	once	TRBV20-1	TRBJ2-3	CSASPEADTQYF	TGCAGTGCTAGTCCTGAGGCAGATACGCAGTATTTT
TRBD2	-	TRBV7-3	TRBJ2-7	CASSYTGTSGYEQYF	TGTGCCAGCAGCTACACCGGGACTAGCGGATACGAGCAGTACTTC
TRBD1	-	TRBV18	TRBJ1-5	CASSPEGAGNQPQHF	TGTGCCAGCTCACCTGAGGGGGCAGGAAATCAGCCCCAGCATTTT
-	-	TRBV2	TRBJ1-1	CASSEFRVGEAFF	TGTGCCAGCAGTGAATTCAGGGTAGGGGAAGCTTTCTTT
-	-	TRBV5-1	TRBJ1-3	CASSLAGYGNTIYF	TGCGCCAGCAGCTTGGCAGGGTATGGAAACACCATATATTTT
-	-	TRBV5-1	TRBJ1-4	CASSLRTGNEEKLFF	TGCGCCAGCAGCTTGAGAACAGGGAATGAGGAAAAACTGTTTTTT
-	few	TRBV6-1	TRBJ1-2	CASSEFSGGGGYTF	TGTGCCAGCAGTGAATTTTCGGGGGGCGGTGGCTACACCTTC
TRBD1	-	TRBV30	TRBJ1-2	CAWSPDRGGGYTF	TGTGCCTGGAGCCCAGACAGGGGTGGTGGCTACACCTTC
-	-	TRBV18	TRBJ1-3	CASTPGGWNTIYF	TGTGCCAGCACACCAGGAGGGTGGAACACCATATATTTT
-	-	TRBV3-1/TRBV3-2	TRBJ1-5	CASSQQGRGQPQHF	TGTGCCAGCAGCCAACAGGGGAGGGGTCAGCCCCAGCATTTT
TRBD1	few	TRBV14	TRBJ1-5	CASSRQGSNQPQHF	TGTGCCAGCAGCCGACAGGGGAGCAATCAGCCCCAGCATTTT
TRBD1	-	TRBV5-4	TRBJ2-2	CASSLDRGRNTGELFF	TGTGCCAGCAGCTTGGACAGGGGTAGGAACACCGGGGAGCTGTTTTTT
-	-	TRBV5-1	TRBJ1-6	CASSSGQYSPLHF	TGCGCCAGCAGCTCGGGTCAATATTCACCCCTCCACTTT
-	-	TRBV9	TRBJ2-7	CASSVGDSSYEQYF	TGTGCCAGCAGCGTGGGTGACTCTTCCTACGAGCAGTACTTC
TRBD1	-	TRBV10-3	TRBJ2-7	CAIQTGGPTYEQYF	TGTGCCATCCAAACAGGGGGACCAACCTACGAGCAGTACTTC
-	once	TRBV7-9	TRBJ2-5	CASSPSSGVLRETQYF	TGTGCCAGCAGCCCTAGTTCAGGGGTTTTACGAGAGACCCAGTACTTC
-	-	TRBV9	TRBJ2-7	CASSVAYRDYEQYF	TGTGCCAGCAGCGTCGCCTACAGGGACTACGAGCAGTACTTC
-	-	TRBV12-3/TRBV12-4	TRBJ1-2	CASSFSGAGYTF	TGTGCCAGCAGTTTTTCAGGGGCTGGCTACACCTTC
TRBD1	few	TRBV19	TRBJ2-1	CASSGPGQGDEQFF	TGTGCCAGTTCGGGACCGGGACAGGGCGATGAGCAGTTCTTC
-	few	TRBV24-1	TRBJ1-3	CATSDSSGGSNRNTIYF	TGTGCCACCAGTGATTCCTCCGGGGGTTCGAATCGAAACACCATATATTTT
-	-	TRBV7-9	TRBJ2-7	CASTLELPTGIREQYF	TGTGCCAGCACCCTAGAGCTTCCGACGGGGATCCGGGAGCAGTACTTC
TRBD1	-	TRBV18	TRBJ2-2	CASSPGQGRNTGELFF	TGTGCCAGCTCACCGGGACAGGGGAGAAACACCGGGGAGCTGTTTTTT
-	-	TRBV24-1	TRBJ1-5	CATSDFYSNQPQHF	TGTGCCACCAGTGATTTTTATAGCAATCAGCCCCAGCATTTT
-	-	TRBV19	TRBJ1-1	CASSIAVWAMNTEAFF	TGTGCCAGTAGTATAGCGGTATGGGCTATGAACACTGAAGCTTTCTTT
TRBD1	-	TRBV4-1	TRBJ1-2	CASSQDPGQVYTF	TGCGCCAGCAGCCAAGACCCGGGACAGGTCTACACCTTC
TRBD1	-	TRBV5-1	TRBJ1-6	CASSSEGARSYNSPLHF	TGCGCCAGCAGCTCTGAGGGGGCGCGGTCCTATAATTCACCCCTCCACTTT
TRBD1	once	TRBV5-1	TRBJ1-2	CASSGKDRGGYGYTF	TGCGCCAGCAGCGGGAAGGACAGGGGCGGTTATGGCTACACCTTC
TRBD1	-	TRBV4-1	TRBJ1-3	CASSQGQGGNTIYF	TGCGCCAGCAGCCAAGGACAGGGTGGAAACACCATATATTTT
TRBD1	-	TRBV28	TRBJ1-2	CASSSGTVWFVGTF	TGTGCCAGCAGCTCTGGGACAGTGTGGTTTGTAGGCACCTTC
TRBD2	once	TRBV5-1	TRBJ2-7	CASSPPGGSYEQYF	TGCGCCAGCAGCCCTCCCGGGGGGTCCTACGAGCAGTACTTC
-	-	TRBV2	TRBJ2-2	CASSDWGRGNTGELFF	TGTGCCAGCAGTGATTGGGGCAGGGGGAACACCGGGGAGCTGTTTTTT
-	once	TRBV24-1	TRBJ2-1	CATSDYGGKEVNEQFF	TGTGCCACCAGTGATTACGGGGGTAAGGAGGTCAATGAGCAGTTCTTC
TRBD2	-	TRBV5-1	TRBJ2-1	CASSPGTSGYNEQFF	TGCGCCAGCAGCCCCGGGACTAGCGGGTACAATGAGCAGTTCTTC
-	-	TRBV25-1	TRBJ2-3	CASSEAGAGTDTQYF	TGTGCCAGCAGTGAGGCAGGGGCGGGCACAGATACGCAGTATTTT
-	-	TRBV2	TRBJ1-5	CASRDTDDQPQHF	TGTGCCAGCAGGGACACCGACGACCAGCCCCAGCATTTT
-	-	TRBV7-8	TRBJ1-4	CASSLVGGHEKLFF	TGTGCCAGCAGCTTAGTGGGGGGACATGAAAAACTGTTTTTT
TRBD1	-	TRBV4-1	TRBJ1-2	CASSQDLTGQGGGQNYGYTF	TGCGCCAGCAGCCAAGATTTAACTGGACAGGGAGGGGGACAGAACTATGGCTACACCTTC
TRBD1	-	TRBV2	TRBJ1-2	CASSEGQGRAHGYTF	TGTGCCAGCAGTGAAGGACAGGGAAGGGCTCATGGCTACACCTTC
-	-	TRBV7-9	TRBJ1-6	CASSLDPQGSPLHF	TGTGCCAGCAGCTTAGATCCCCAGGGTTCACCCCTCCACTTT
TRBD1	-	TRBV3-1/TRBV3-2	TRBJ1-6	CASSQDKFGRTGASPLHF	TGTGCCAGCAGCCAAGATAAGTTTGGGAGGACAGGGGCTTCACCCCTCCACTTT
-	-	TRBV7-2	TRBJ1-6	CASSPMGAVYNSPLHF	TGTGCCAGCAGCCCCATGGGGGCCGTCTATAATTCACCCCTCCACTTT
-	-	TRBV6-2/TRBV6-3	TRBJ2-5	CASSYLIREQYF	TGTGCCAGCAGTTACCTTATTCGGGAGCAGTACTTC
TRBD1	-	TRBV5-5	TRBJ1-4	CASSSLWPGQRSTNEKLFF	TGTGCCAGCAGCTCACTGTGGCCGGGACAGCGCTCAACTAATGAAAAACTGTTTTTT
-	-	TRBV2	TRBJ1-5	CASSERSGDNQPQHF	TGTGCCAGCAGTGAAAGGTCCGGGGACAATCAGCCCCAGCATTTT
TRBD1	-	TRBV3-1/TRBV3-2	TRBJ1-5	CASSQGSKGAPQPQHF	TGTGCCAGCAGCCAAGGGAGCAAGGGGGCGCCTCAGCCCCAGCATTTT
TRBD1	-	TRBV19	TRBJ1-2	CATTGTGPIYGYTF	TGTGCCACCACAGGGACAGGGCCAATCTATGGCTACACCTTC
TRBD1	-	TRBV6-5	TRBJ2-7	CASSRGQFYEQYF	TGTGCCAGCAGCAGGGGACAGTTCTACGAGCAGTACTTC
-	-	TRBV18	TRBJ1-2	CASSPFRVDGYTF	TGTGCCAGCTCACCATTCAGGGTGGATGGCTACACCTTC
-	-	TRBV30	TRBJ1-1	CAWRTMNTEAFF	TGTGCCTGGAGGACAATGAACACTGAAGCTTTCTTT
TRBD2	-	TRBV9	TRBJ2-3	CASSARLAGASTDTQYF	TGTGCCAGCAGCGCAAGACTAGCGGGGGCAAGCACAGATACGCAGTATTTT
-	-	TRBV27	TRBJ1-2	CASKVGGGWRYGYTF	TGTGCCAGCAAAGTGGGGGGGGGATGGAGGTATGGCTACACCTTC